One and the same sample provided the 26 T cell receptor beta chains below, sequenced in a study of response to subunit inactivated influenza vaccine. TCRdb called the RT-PCR reads again in MiXCR, with one record for every CDR3 protein. The sample records a few hundred thousand distinct CDR3 sequences, about 11% being singletons. The sample also formed part of further work on T cells expressing NK-cell markers. That investigation notes: Template switching by 5'RACE with UMIs generated the TCR beta cDNA.

The material sequenced was PBMCs from blood, taken on the day of vaccination. These receptors originate from a man between 50 and 59 years old who received an inactivated influenza vaccine.

The gene calls are TRBV5-5 and TRBJ2-1, with D unresolved. The length of the CDR3 is 17 residues. V gave up 1 base and J gave up 0 bases, with 14 bases separating them. Germline V gene data show CDR1 as SGHKS and CDR2 as YYEKEE (reference sequence). CDR3 bases: TGTGCCAGCAGCTTGCGATCGCAGATGGGCTCCTACAATGAGCAGTTCTTC. This codes for CASSLRSQMGSYNEQFF.

V and J are TRBV19 and TRBJ2-2; 7 bases are a match to TRBD2. V shed 4 bases and J 5 bases; nucleotides not matched to a gene: 4. The CDR3 is 14 amino acids. Germline CDR1 LNHDA, CDR2 SQIVND (reference sequence). Here the CDR3 DNA reads TGTGCCAGTAGTACCGGACTAGTTACCGGGGAGCTGTTTTTT. Protein sequence: CASSTGLVTGELFF.

Many counts were recorded for this clonotype. This chain links TRBV19 with TRBJ1-1; D is unclear. V lost 6 bases, J lost 8 bases, and 10 bases lay in between. This CDR3 is 11 amino acids long. CDR1 is LNHDA, CDR2 SQIVND, per germline (reference sequence). CDR3 nucleotide sequence: TGTGCCAGTAGCAACCGCCAGGAAGCTTTCTTT. As protein: CASSNRQEAFF. The complete variable domain, with remaining parts taken from reference TRBV19 and TRBJ1-1, reads DGGITQSPKYLFRKEGQNVTLSCEQNLNHDAMYWYRQDPGQGLRLIYYSQIVNDFQKGDIAEGYSVSREKKESFPLTVTSAQKNPTAFYLCASSNRQEAFFGQGTRLTVV.

The chain joins TRBV12-3 or TRBV12-4 to TRBJ2-7; D ambiguous. The CDR3 has 13 residues. V was trimmed by 5 bases and J by 3 bases, leaving 11 bases between them. CDR3 in amino acids: CASSNRVRYEQYF. CDR3 coding DNA: TGTGCCAGCAGTAACCGAGTCCGCTACGAGCAGTACTTC.

This clonotype was seen only a few times. The chain has TRBV6-1 and TRBJ1-3, with D uncertain. CDR3 size: 17 residues. Trimming removed 4 bases from V and 0 bases from J, with 16 bases in between. The germline V gene has CDR1 MNHNS and CDR2 SASEGT. CDR3 nucleotides: TGTGCCAGCAGTGTCCGGGCCATTTCTTCCTCTGGAAACACCATATATTTT. Translation: CASSVRAISSSGNTIYF.

In its sample, this clonotype was seen many times. The J gene is TRBJ2-2, the V gene TRBV12-3 or TRBV12-4; 7 nucleotides agree with TRBD1. The CDR3 length is 16 residues. Germline trimming cut 5 bases from V and 7 bases from J; bases unmatched to any gene: 13. The CDR3 here is CASSPGTAFLSGELFF. The DNA of the CDR3 is TGTGCCAGCAGTCCCGGGACAGCATTCCTAAGCGGGGAGCTGTTTTTT.

This clonotype was recorded a few times. The V and J genes are TRBV14 and TRBJ1-2, with TRBD1 matching 7 bases. With V trimmed by 4 bases and J by 8 bases, 22 bases remained unmatched. This CDR3 has 18 amino acids. Germline CDR1 and CDR2: SGHDN and FVKESK. The CDR3 reads CASSRNRGLGWDLYGYTF. CDR3 in DNA: TGTGCCAGCAGCCGCAACAGGGGACTAGGATGGGACCTCTACGGCTACACCTTC.

This clonotype was detected only a few times. This chain connects TRBV11-2 to TRBJ2-1; the match to TRBD2 covers 7 bases. The V segment lost 1 base and the J segment 3 bases; nucleotides outside the gene matches: 6. Germline V gene sequence: CDR1 SGHAT, CDR2 FQNNGV. This CDR3 contains 16 residues. CDR3 nucleotide sequence: TGTGCCAGCAGCTTAGTGGGGGGGTCTTTCTACAATGAGCAGTTCTTC. Residues: CASSLVGGSFYNEQFF.

The chain recombines TRBV18 with TRBJ2-3; tentatively, D is TRBD2 (6 bases). The V and J ends lost 5 bases and 3 bases respectively, with 21 bases between them. The CDR3 covers 17 residues. Germline CDR1 is KGHSH and CDR2 is LQKENI. The CDR3 nucleotides read TGTGCCAGCTCATCGATACTCAGGGAGGTGAGGACAGATACGCAGTATTTT. Translating it yields CASSSILREVRTDTQYF.

This sequence joins TRBV7-6 and TRBJ2-5, with TRBD1 matching 7 bases. Germline assignment: CDR1 SGHVS and CDR2 FNYEAQ. The ends lost 5 bases at V and 0 bases at J; junction bases unmatched: 9. The CDR3 contains 16 residues. The CDR3 sequence is CASSQGGGAYQETQYF. The CDR3 DNA sequence: TGTGCCAGCAGCCAAGGGGGCGGTGCGTACCAAGAGACCCAGTACTTC.

V is TRBV4-3 and J is TRBJ2-5; 9 bases fit TRBD2. V lost 0 bases, J lost 1 base, and 3 bases stayed unmatched. The CDR3 sequence is 16 residues long. Germline V CDR1 and CDR2: LGHNA, YSLEER. The CDR3 bases are TGCGCCAGCAGCCAAGATCTAGCGGGAAGCCAAGAGACCCAGTACTTC. Encoded protein: CASSQDLAGSQETQYF.

The chain uses TRBV7-9 and TRBJ2-7, with D hard to call. Germline V gene data show CDR1 as SEHNR and CDR2 as FQNEAQ (reference sequence). The CDR3 has 15 amino acids. Trimming shortened V by 1 base and J by 3 bases, and 13 bases separated the two germline ends. As DNA, the CDR3 is TGTGCCAGCAGCTTAGTAATTGGCGGAGACTACGAGCAGTACTTC. Translating it yields CASSLVIGGDYEQYF.

This chain uses TRBV18 with TRBJ1-1; 9 nucleotides line up with TRBD1. The ends lost 1 base at V and 11 bases at J; junction bases unmatched: 5. This CDR3 spans 13 amino acids. CDR1 is KGHSH, CDR2 LQKENI, per germline. CDR3 residues: CASSPQRDRAAFF. In nucleotides, the CDR3 is TGTGCCAGCTCACCACAGAGGGACAGGGCCGCTTTCTTT.

The chain is built from TRBV28 and TRBJ1-2; D uncertain. The CDR3 covers 14 residues. V lost 2 bases and J lost 0, with 7 bases in between. Germline V CDR1 and CDR2: MDHEN, SYDVKM. The CDR3 loop is CASSLTASNYGYTF. The CDR3 nucleotides read TGTGCCAGCAGTTTAACAGCATCTAACTATGGCTACACCTTC.

This clonotype has only a few counts. The chain links TRBV7-2 to TRBJ2-5; D call uncertain. Germline V gene sequence: CDR1 SGHTA, CDR2 FQGNSA. Trimming took 5 bases from V and 7 from J, leaving 8 bases between them. The CDR3 is 11 amino acids. This CDR3 reads CASSTPGTQYF. As DNA, the CDR3 is TGTGCCAGCAGCACTCCGGGGACCCAGTACTTC.

This clonotype was picked up a small number of times. This rearrangement joins TRBV4-2 to TRBJ2-3, with TRBD2 as a possible D gene (5 bases). Germline V gives CDR1 LGHNA, CDR2 YNFKEQ. The CDR3 covers 16 residues. V was cut by 0 bases and J by 0 bases, with 10 bases left in between. CDR3 in amino acids: CASSQDGSQSTDTQYF. The CDR3 DNA reads as TGTGCCAGCAGCCAAGATGGGAGCCAGAGCACAGATACGCAGTATTTT.

This clonotype has a handful of counts. V usage is TRBV27 and J usage is TRBJ1-1; no firm D call. Germline values: CDR1 MNHEY, CDR2 SMNVEV (reference sequence). CDR3 size: 13 residues. Trimming cost V 7 bases and J 0 bases, with 9 bases left between them. The CDR3, as DNA: TGTGCCAGCAAGGAGACGCTGAACACTGAAGCTTTCTTT. Translating gives CASKETLNTEAFF.

The chain couples TRBV2 to TRBJ2-3, with 11 bases identical to TRBD2. This CDR3 is 15 amino acids long. Germline V gene data show CDR1 as SNHLY and CDR2 as FYNNEI. The junction had 3 bases not matched to a gene; V was cut back by 3 bases and J by 4 bases. The CDR3 DNA follows: TGTGCCAGCAGTGACTCGACTAGCGGGGCAGATACGCAGTATTTT. Its protein product is CASSDSTSGADTQYF.

The table lists this clonotype with a few counts. V and J are TRBV7-8 and TRBJ2-3; D remains ambiguous. V was cut by 1 base and J by 0 bases, with 11 bases left in between. Germline CDR1 SGHVS, CDR2 FQNEAQ. The CDR3 contains 16 residues. CDR3 region: CASSLGARGSTDTQYF. CDR3 DNA sequence: TGTGCCAGCAGCTTAGGTGCCAGAGGTAGCACAGATACGCAGTATTTT.

This clonotype came up many times. This chain joins TRBV20-1 and TRBJ2-2; D is perhaps TRBD2 (6 bases). V gave up 0 bases and J gave up 6 bases, with 17 bases separating them. Per germline, CDR1 DFQATT and CDR2 SNEGSKA (reference sequence). The CDR3 totals 16 residues. The chain's CDR3 is CSARDTRRGEAGELFF. In DNA, the CDR3 is TGCAGTGCTAGAGATACGAGGCGAGGGGAGGCCGGGGAGCTGTTTTTT.

This clonotype was observed a handful of times. The chain employs TRBV14 and TRBJ1-2; TRBD1 matches at 9 bases. V gave up 4 bases and J gave up 7 bases; unmatched junction bases: 7. The CDR3 runs to 14 residues. The germline V gene encodes CDR1 SGHDN and CDR2 FVKESK. CDR3 in DNA: TGTGCCAGCAGCCGAGACAGGGGGTCCGGTGGCTACACCTTC. The encoded protein is CASSRDRGSGGYTF.

This clonotype was seen only a few times. V usage is TRBV2 and J usage is TRBJ2-1, with TRBD2 matching 14 bases. The germline CDR1 and CDR2 sequences are SNHLY and FYNNEI. The junction had 7 bases not matched to a gene; V was cut back by 7 bases and J by 8 bases. The CDR3 sequence is 15 residues long. CDR3 nucleotide sequence: TGTGCCAGCACCAAGACTAGCGGGGGGGCCCATGAGCAGTTCTTC. Protein: CASTKTSGGAHEQFF.

This clonotype was observed at least ten times. The chain recombines TRBV27 with TRBJ1-2; D is unresolved. The CDR3 covers 13 residues. CDR1 and CDR2 from the germline V gene are MNHEY and SMNVEV (reference sequence). Trimming removed 5 bases at V and 4 bases at J, with 11 bases between. The DNA of the CDR3 is TGTGCCAGCAGTCCCACAGTGGGCTATGGCTACACCTTC. Residues: CASSPTVGYGYTF.

V gene TRBV7-6 combines with J gene TRBJ1-4; 7 bases are a match to TRBD1. Per germline, CDR1 SGHVS and CDR2 FNYEAQ. V lost 0 bases to trimming and J lost 1 base; unmatched junction nucleotides: 2. This CDR3 has 16 residues. The CDR3 sequence is CASSLAYRGTNEKLFF. The CDR3 DNA reads TGTGCCAGCAGCTTAGCCTACAGGGGAACTAATGAAAAACTGTTTTTT.

The rearrangement uses TRBV4-3 and TRBJ1-1, with no clear D. CDR3 length: 14 residues. Trimming cost V 1 base and J 1 base, with 7 bases left between them. Germline CDR1 and CDR2: LGHNA and YSLEER. CDR3 nucleotides: TGCGCCAGCAGCCAAGGGACGTGGAACACTGAAGCTTTCTTT. The encoded protein is CASSQGTWNTEAFF.

V and J are TRBV4-2 and TRBJ2-7, with D maybe TRBD2 (6 bases). Germline assignment: CDR1 LGHNA and CDR2 YNFKEQ. This CDR3 comprises 16 residues. V shed 0 bases and J shed 4 bases, with 16 bases lying between them. Written as DNA, the CDR3 is TGTGCCAGCAGCCAAGATCTGGGGGACTTAAGATACGAGCAGTACTTC. Amino acids: CASSQDLGDLRYEQYF.